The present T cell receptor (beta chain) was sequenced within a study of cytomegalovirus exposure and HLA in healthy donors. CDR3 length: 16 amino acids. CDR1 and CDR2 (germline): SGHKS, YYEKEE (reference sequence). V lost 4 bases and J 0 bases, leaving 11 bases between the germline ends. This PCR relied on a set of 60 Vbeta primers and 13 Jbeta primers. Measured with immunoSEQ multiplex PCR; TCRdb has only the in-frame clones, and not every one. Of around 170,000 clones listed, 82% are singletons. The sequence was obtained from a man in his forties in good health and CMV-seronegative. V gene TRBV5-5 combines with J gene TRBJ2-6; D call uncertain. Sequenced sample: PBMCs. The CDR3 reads CASSSLQSSGANVLTF. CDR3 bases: TGTGCCAGCAGCAGCCTACAGAGCTCTGGGGCCAACGTCCTGACTTTC.